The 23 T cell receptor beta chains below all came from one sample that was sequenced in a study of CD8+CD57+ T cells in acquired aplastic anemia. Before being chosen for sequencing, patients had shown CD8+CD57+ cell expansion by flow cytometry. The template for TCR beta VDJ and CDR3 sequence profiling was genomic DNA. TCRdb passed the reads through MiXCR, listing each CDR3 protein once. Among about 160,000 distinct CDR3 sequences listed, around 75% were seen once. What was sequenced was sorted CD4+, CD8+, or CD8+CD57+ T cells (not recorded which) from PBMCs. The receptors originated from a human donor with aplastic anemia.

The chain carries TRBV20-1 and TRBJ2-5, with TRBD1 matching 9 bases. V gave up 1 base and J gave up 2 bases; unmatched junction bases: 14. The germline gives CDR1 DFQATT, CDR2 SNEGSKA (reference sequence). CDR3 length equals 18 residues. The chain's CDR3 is CSARATTGGVAIQETQYF. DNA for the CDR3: TGCAGTGCTAGAGCGACAACAGGGGGCGTTGCGATACAAGAGACCCAGTACTTC.

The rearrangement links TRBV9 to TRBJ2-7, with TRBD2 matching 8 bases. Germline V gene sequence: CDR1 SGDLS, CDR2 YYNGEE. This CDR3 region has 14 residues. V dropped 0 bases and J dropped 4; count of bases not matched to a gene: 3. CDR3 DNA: TGTGCCAGCAGCGTAGCCCCTAGCGGGTACGAGCAGTACTTC. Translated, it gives CASSVAPSGYEQYF.

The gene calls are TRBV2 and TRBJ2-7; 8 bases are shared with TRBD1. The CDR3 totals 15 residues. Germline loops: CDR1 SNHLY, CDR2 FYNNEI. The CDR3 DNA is TGTGCTATTCAACCCCGGGACAGGAGGTCCTACGAGCAGTACTTC. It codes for CAIQPRDRRSYEQYF.

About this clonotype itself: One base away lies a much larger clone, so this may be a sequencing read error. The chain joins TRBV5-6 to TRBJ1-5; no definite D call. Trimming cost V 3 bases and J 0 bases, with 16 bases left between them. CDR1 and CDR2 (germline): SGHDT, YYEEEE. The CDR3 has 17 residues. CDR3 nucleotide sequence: TGTGCCAGCAGCTCCCTCTTGACACCCTATAGCAATCAGCCCCAGCATTTT. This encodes CASSSLLTPYSNQPQHF.

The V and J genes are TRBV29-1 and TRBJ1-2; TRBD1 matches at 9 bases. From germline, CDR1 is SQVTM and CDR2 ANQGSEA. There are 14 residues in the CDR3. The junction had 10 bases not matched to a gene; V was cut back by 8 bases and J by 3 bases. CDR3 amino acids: CSYLRTGVYYGYTF. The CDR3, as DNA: TGCAGCTACTTAAGGACAGGGGTGTACTATGGCTACACCTTC.

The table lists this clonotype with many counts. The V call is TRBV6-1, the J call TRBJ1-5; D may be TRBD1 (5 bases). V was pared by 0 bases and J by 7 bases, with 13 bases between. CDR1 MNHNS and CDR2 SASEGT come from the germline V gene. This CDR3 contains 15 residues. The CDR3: CASSEAGGGVQPQHF. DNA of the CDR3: TGTGCCAGCAGTGAAGCGGGCGGGGGAGTACAGCCCCAGCATTTT.

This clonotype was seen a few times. The CDR3 is CATRDAQESNEQFF. The CDR3 nucleotides read TGTGCCACCAGGGATGCACAGGAGAGCAATGAGCAGTTCTTC. The chain uses TRBV24-1 and TRBJ2-1; tentatively, D is TRBD1 (5 bases). The length of the CDR3 is 14 residues. Looked up from germline, CDR1 is KGHDR and CDR2 is SFDVKD. The V gene lost 7 bases and the J gene lost 6 bases, with 15 bases spanning the gap.

The DNA for the CDR3 is TGTGCCAGCAGCACCGGGGGGGCTAATGAGCAGTTCTTC. Its translation: CASSTGGANEQFF. The V call is TRBV7-3, the J call TRBJ2-1; 8 nucleotides match TRBD2. CDR3 length equals 13 residues. J lost 7 bases, V lost 5 bases, and 4 bases had no gene match. From germline, CDR1 is SGHTA and CDR2 FQGTGA.

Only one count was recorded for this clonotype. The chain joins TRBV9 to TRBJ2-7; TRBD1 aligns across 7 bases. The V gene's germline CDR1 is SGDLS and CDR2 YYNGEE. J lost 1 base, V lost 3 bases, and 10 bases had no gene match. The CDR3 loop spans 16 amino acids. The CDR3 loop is CASSGPTGSPSYEQYF. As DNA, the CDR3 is TGTGCCAGCAGCGGACCGACAGGGAGTCCTTCCTACGAGCAGTACTTC.

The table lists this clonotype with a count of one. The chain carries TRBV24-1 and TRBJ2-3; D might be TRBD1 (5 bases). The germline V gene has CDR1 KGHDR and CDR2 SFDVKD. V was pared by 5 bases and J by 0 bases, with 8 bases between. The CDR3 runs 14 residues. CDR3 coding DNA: TGTGCCACCAGTGCAGGGCTTAGCACAGATACGCAGTATTTT. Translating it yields CATSAGLSTDTQYF.

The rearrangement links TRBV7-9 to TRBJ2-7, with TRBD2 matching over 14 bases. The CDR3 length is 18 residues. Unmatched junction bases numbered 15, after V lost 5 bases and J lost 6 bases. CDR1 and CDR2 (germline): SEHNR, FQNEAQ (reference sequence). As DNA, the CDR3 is TGTGCCAGCAGCCCCCCGGGACTAGCGGGGGAAGTCGTCGGCGAGCAGTACTTC. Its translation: CASSPPGLAGEVVGEQYF.

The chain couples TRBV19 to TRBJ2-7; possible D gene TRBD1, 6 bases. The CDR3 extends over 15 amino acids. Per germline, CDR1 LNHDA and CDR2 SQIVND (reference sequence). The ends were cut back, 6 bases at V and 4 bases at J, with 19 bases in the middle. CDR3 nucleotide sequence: TGTGCCAGTAGGGCTTCTCACAGGGTCAGGTACGAGCAGTACTTC. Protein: CASRASHRVRYEQYF. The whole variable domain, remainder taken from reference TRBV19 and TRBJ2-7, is DGGITQSPKYLFRKEGQNVTLSCEQNLNHDAMYWYRQDPGQGLRLIYYSQIVNDFQKGDIAEGYSVSREKKESFPLTVTSAQKNPTAFYLCASRASHRVRYEQYFGPGTRLTVT.

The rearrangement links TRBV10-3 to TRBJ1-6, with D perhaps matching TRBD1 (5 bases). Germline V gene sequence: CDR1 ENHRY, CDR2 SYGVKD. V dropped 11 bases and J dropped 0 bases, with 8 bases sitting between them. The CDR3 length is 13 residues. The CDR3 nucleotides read TGTGCCGGGGGGAGCTCCTATAATTCACCCCTCCACTTT. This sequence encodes CAGGSSYNSPLHF.

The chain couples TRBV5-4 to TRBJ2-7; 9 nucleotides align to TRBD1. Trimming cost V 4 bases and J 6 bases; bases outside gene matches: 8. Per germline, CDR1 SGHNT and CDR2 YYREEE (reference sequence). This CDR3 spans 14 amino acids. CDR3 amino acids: CASSDPGQGLEQYF. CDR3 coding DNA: TGTGCCAGCAGCGACCCGGGACAGGGTCTCGAGCAGTACTTC.

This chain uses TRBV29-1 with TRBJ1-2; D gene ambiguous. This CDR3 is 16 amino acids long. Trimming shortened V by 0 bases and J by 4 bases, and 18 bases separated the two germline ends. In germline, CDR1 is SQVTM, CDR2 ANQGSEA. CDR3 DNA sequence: TGCAGCGTTGAAGAGGCGGGTCTTTTCATGGTCTATGGCTACACCTTC. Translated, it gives CSVEEAGLFMVYGYTF.

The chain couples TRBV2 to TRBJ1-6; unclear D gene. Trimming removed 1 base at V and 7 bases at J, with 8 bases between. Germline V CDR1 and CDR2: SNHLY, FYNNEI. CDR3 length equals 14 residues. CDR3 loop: CASSEDYANSPLHF. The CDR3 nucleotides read TGTGCCAGCAGTGAAGACTATGCGAATTCACCCCTCCACTTT.

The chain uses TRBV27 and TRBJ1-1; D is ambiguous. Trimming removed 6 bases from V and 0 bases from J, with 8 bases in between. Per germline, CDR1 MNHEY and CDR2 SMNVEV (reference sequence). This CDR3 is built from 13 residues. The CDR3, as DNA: TGTGCCAGCAGCGTTTGGTTGAACACTGAAGCTTTCTTT. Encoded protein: CASSVWLNTEAFF.

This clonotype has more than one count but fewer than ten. Written as DNA, the CDR3 is TGCAGCGTCCGGGACAGGGATCCAACACAGCCCCAGCATTTT. It encodes CSVRDRDPTQPQHF. This chain joins TRBV29-1 and TRBJ1-5, with TRBD1 matching over 9 bases. This CDR3 has 14 amino acids. Germline values: CDR1 SQVTM, CDR2 ANQGSEA. Trimming cost V 6 bases and J 7 bases; bases outside gene matches: 10.

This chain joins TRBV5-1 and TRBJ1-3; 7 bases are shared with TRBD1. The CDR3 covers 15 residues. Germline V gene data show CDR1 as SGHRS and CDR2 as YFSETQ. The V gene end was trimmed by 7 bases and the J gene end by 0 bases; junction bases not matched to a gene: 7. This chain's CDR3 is CASSLQGDSGNTIYF. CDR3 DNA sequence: TGCGCCAGCTCCTTGCAGGGGGACTCTGGAAACACCATATATTTT.

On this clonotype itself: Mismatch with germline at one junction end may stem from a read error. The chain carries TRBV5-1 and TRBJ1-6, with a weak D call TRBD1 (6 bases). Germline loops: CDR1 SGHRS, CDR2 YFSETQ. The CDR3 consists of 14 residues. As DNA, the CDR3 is TGTGCCAGCAGCTTGGACAGTGTAGGTTCACCCCTCCACTTT. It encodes CASSLDSVGSPLHF. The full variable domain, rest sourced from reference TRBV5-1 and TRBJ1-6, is KAGVTQTPRYLIKTRGQQVTLSCSPISGHRSVSWYQQTPGQGLQFLFEYFSETQRNKGNFPGRFSGRQFSNSRSEMNVSTLELGDSALYLCASSLDSVGSPLHFGNGTRLTVT.

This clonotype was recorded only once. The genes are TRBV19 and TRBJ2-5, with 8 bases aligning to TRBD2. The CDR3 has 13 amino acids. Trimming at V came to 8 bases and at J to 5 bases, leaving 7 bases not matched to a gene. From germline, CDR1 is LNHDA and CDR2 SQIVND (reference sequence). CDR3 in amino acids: CASRSSGTETQYF. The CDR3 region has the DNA TGTGCCAGTCGGAGTAGCGGGACGGAGACCCAGTACTTC.

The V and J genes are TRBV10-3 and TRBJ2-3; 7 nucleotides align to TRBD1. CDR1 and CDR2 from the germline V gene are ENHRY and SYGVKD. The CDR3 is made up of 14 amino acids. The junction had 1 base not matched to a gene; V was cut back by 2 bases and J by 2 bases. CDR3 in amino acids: CAISEGQDTDTQYF. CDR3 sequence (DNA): TGTGCCATCAGTGAGGGACAGGACACAGATACGCAGTATTTT.

The CDR3 nucleotides read TGTGCCAGCAGCGCCTACGGGGCGATCCAAGAGACCCAGTACTTC. The encoded protein is CASSAYGAIQETQYF. V is TRBV7-8 and J is TRBJ2-5; perhaps D is TRBD1 or TRBD2 (5 bases each). This CDR3 has 15 residues. The ends were cut back, 5 bases at V and 1 base at J, with 14 bases in the middle. Germline CDR1 and CDR2: SGHVS and FQNEAQ.